Below, 32 T cell receptor beta chains from the same sample are listed, as sequenced in a study of blood T cell repertoires in COVID-19. Method: immunoSEQ multiplex PCR; TCRdb's copy keeps in-frame clones and lacks some. The sample consists of about 170,000 clones, 80% to 90% of them appearing once. The sample taken for sequencing was peripheral blood. All receptors derive from a woman at least 80 years old with acute or convalescent COVID-19.

The chain carries TRBV5-1 and TRBJ2-5, with 7 positions matching TRBD2. Germline CDR1 reads SGHRS; CDR2 reads YFSETQ. The trim removed 4 bases at V and 4 bases at J, leaving 13 bases unmatched. This CDR3 has 16 residues. The DNA for the CDR3 is TGCGCCAGCAGCACGGGGGAGGCTAGCGGCCCAGAGACCCAGTACTTC. It codes for CASSTGEASGPETQYF. Variable domain in full (rest from reference TRBV5-1 and TRBJ2-5): KAGVTQTPRYLIKTRGQQVTLSCSPISGHRSVSWYQQTPGQGLQFLFEYFSETQRNKGNFPGRFSGRQFSNSRSEMNVSTLELGDSALYLCASSTGEASGPETQYFGPGTRLLVL.

The rearrangement joins TRBV12-3 or TRBV12-4 to TRBJ1-1; D call uncertain. V dropped 6 bases and J dropped 3 bases, with 8 bases sitting between them. The CDR3 spans 12 residues. This chain's CDR3 is CASRLEYTEAFF. The CDR3 DNA follows: TGTGCCAGCAGGCTGGAGTACACTGAAGCTTTCTTT.

This chain connects TRBV5-1 to TRBJ1-1; no reliable D call. This CDR3 region has 13 residues. CDR1 is SGHRS, CDR2 YFSETQ, per germline. Trimming cost V 3 bases and J 1 base, with 7 bases left between them. The CDR3 region has the DNA TGCGCCAGCAGCTCGGGAAGGAACACTGAAGCTTTCTTT. It specifies CASSSGRNTEAFF.

The table lists this clone with a count of one. The chain uses TRBV5-1 and TRBJ1-1, with unresolved D. Germline CDR1 SGHRS, CDR2 YFSETQ. The CDR3 is 15 residues long. V dropped 0 bases and J dropped 1 base, with 10 bases sitting between them. The CDR3 is CASSLDPVRNTEAFF. The CDR3 DNA is TGCGCCAGCAGCTTGGACCCAGTACGGAACACTGAAGCTTTCTTT.

This chain connects TRBV5-1 to TRBJ2-7; the match to TRBD2 covers 16 bases. The J segment lost 2 bases and the V segment lost 0 bases, leaving 2 bases of the junction unmatched. CDR3 length equals 17 residues. CDR1 SGHRS and CDR2 YFSETQ come from the germline V gene. CDR3 loop: CASSLDGTSGGAYEQYF. CDR3 sequence (DNA): TGCGCCAGCAGCTTGGACGGGACTAGCGGGGGGGCCTACGAGCAGTACTTC.

The chain's CDR3 is CASSQDRARNEKLFF. Here the CDR3 DNA reads TGTGCCAGCAGCCAGGACAGGGCTCGGAATGAAAAACTGTTTTTT. The rearrangement links TRBV3-1 (or the pseudogene TRBV3-2) to TRBJ1-4; 8 positions match TRBD1. The germline CDR1 and CDR2 sequences are LGHDT and YNNKEL (reference sequence). Unmatched junction bases numbered 5, after V lost 3 bases and J lost 5 bases. The CDR3 contains 15 residues.

This rearrangement joins TRBV6-2 or TRBV6-3 to TRBJ2-1, with D maybe TRBD1 (6 bases). Germline assignment: CDR1 MNHEY and CDR2 SVGEGT. The CDR3 is 14 amino acids. Trimming took 0 bases from V and 7 from J, leaving 10 bases between them. CDR3 in DNA: TGTGCCAGCAGTTACTCCCTAGGGGGTAATGAGCAGTTCTTC. Residues: CASSYSLGGNEQFF.

There are a few counts of this clone. The V gene is TRBV19, the J gene TRBJ2-7; 7 nucleotides align to TRBD1. Germline values: CDR1 LNHDA, CDR2 SQIVND (reference sequence). Unmatched junction bases numbered 6, after V lost 7 bases and J lost 3 bases. The CDR3 totals 13 residues. For the CDR3, the DNA is TGTGCCAGTAAAGACAGGGCAAGCTACGAGCAGTACTTC. Translation: CASKDRASYEQYF.

V usage is TRBV7-9 and J usage is TRBJ2-7; D may be TRBD2 (6 bases). This CDR3 has 15 amino acids. Germline loops: CDR1 SEHNR, CDR2 FQNEAQ (reference sequence). The V end lost 1 base, the J end lost 2 bases, and 12 bases lay between the germline ends. The chain's CDR3 is CASSLGSGGPYEQYF. CDR3 DNA sequence: TGTGCCAGCAGCTTAGGTAGCGGCGGACCCTACGAGCAGTACTTC. Filled out from reference TRBV7-9 and TRBJ2-7, the complete variable domain reads DTGVSQNPRHKITKRGQNVTFRCDPISEHNRLYWYRQTLGQGPEFLTYFQNEAQLEKSRLLSDRFSAERPKGSFSTLEIQRTEQGDSAMYLCASSLGSGGPYEQYFGPGTRLTVT.

The J gene is TRBJ2-2, the V gene TRBV6-2 or TRBV6-3; TRBD2 matches at 9 bases. The germline V gene encodes CDR1 MNHEY and CDR2 SVGEGT. With V trimmed by 2 bases and J by 1 base, 8 bases remained unmatched. This CDR3 has 18 amino acids. The DNA for the CDR3 is TGTGCCAGCAGTTACGTGCGGGGGGGCCCGTTGAACACCGGGGAGCTGTTTTTT. Residues: CASSYVRGGPLNTGELFF.

The rearrangement uses TRBV15 and TRBJ1-1, with TRBD1 identical over 11 bases. The V gene end was trimmed by 8 bases and the J gene end by 10 bases; junction bases not matched to a gene: 12. The germline V gene has CDR1 LNHNV and CDR2 YYDKDF (reference sequence). The CDR3 spans 14 residues. CDR3 nucleotides: TGTGCCACCGACCAGGGGGGGACAGGGGGTCGAGCTTTCTTT. Translation: CATDQGGTGGRAFF. The variable domain in full, completed from reference TRBV15 and TRBJ1-1, reads DAMVIQNPRYQVTQFGKPVTLSCSQTLNHNVMYWYQQKSSQAPKLLFHYYDKDFNNEADTPDNFQSRRPNTSFCFLDIRSPGLGDTAMYLCATDQGGTGGRAFFGQGTRLTVV.

The CDR3 is CASSFSTSGSTGELFF. The CDR3 DNA reads TGCGCCAGCAGCTTTTCGACTAGCGGGAGTACCGGGGAGCTGTTTTTT. V gene TRBV5-1 combines with J gene TRBJ2-2; 12 bases align to TRBD2. The CDR3 length is 16 residues. The germline V gene encodes CDR1 SGHRS and CDR2 YFSETQ. V shed 2 bases and J 5 bases; nucleotides not matched to a gene: 4.

This clone has more than one count but fewer than ten. This chain uses TRBV12-3 or TRBV12-4 with TRBJ1-2; 7 nucleotides match TRBD1. J was trimmed by 7 bases and V by 4 bases; bases with no gene match: 6. The CDR3 is made up of 13 amino acids. DNA for the CDR3: TGTGCCAGCAGTTCCGCCAGGGGGTTTGGCTACACCTTC. Its protein product is CASSSARGFGYTF.

The chain recombines TRBV30 with TRBJ1-1, with D possibly matching TRBD1 (5 bases). Trimming took 3 bases from V and 8 from J, leaving 13 bases between them. The CDR3 sequence is 12 residues long. Germline CDR1 reads GTSNPN; CDR2 reads SVGIG (reference sequence). CDR3 amino acids: CAWSPGGEEAFF. The CDR3 DNA reads as TGTGCCTGGAGCCCGGGGGGGGAGGAAGCTTTCTTT. The whole variable domain, filled in from reference TRBV30 and TRBJ1-1, reads SQTIHQWPATLVQPVGSPLSLECTVEGTSNPNLYWYRQAAGRGLQLLFYSVGIGQISSEVPQNLSASRPQDRQFILSSKKLLLSDSGFYLCAWSPGGEEAFFGQGTRLTVV.

The rearrangement links TRBV6-2 or TRBV6-3 to TRBJ2-1; 8 nucleotides match TRBD2. The CDR3 has 12 amino acids. Germline CDR1 MNHEY, CDR2 SVGEGT. J lost 14 bases, V lost 6 bases, and 9 bases had no gene match. The CDR3 region is CASSQQRGWEFF. CDR3 in DNA: TGTGCCAGCAGCCAACAGCGGGGGTGGGAGTTCTTC.

This sequence joins TRBV7-2 and TRBJ2-5; D call uncertain. CDR1 is SGHTA, CDR2 FQGNSA, per germline. V lost 1 base and J 3 bases, leaving 6 bases between the germline ends. This CDR3 is 13 amino acids long. The CDR3 sequence is CASSLVFEETQYF. Here the CDR3 DNA reads TGTGCCAGCAGCTTAGTCTTCGAAGAGACCCAGTACTTC.

The V and J genes are TRBV7-9 and TRBJ2-3, with 13 bases that match TRBD2. The V and J ends lost 4 bases and 4 bases, in that order; junction bases with no gene match: 5. Germline assignment: CDR1 SEHNR and CDR2 FQNEAQ (reference sequence). This CDR3 contains 16 residues. The CDR3 reads CASSSRLAGGPDTQYF. As DNA, the CDR3 is TGTGCCAGCAGCTCCAGACTAGCGGGGGGTCCAGATACGCAGTATTTT.

The chain employs TRBV15 and TRBJ2-2; no reliable D call. The length of the CDR3 is 14 residues. V shed 9 bases and J shed 1 base, with 12 bases lying between them. The V gene's germline CDR1 is LNHNV and CDR2 YYDKDF (reference sequence). The chain's CDR3 is CATLPHGNTGELFF. In nucleotides, the CDR3 is TGTGCCACTCTTCCCCACGGGAACACCGGGGAGCTGTTTTTT.

This clone was seen a few times. The V call is TRBV11-2, the J call TRBJ1-5, with D unclear. The V gene lost 5 bases and the J gene lost 4 bases, with 15 bases spanning the gap. Germline CDR1 and CDR2: SGHAT and FQNNGV. The CDR3 has 15 residues. The CDR3 here is CASSPDGVGNQPQHF. CDR3 coding DNA: TGTGCCAGCAGCCCCGACGGGGTAGGAAATCAGCCCCAGCATTTT.

V is TRBV18 and J is TRBJ1-4; 8 bases are shared with TRBD1. This CDR3 is 15 amino acids long. Losses at the gene ends were 4 bases for V and 3 bases for J; bases not matched to a gene: 4. The germline gives CDR1 KGHSH, CDR2 LQKENI. CDR3 residues: CASSLSQGANEKLFF. CDR3 in DNA: TGTGCCAGCTCACTCTCACAGGGGGCTAATGAAAAACTGTTTTTT.

J is TRBJ1-6 and V is TRBV6-5; perhaps TRBD1 as D (6 bases). Germline CDR1 reads MNHEY; CDR2 reads SVGAGI. The CDR3 spans 12 residues. The V end was cut by 8 bases, the J end by 7 bases, with 9 bases between. CDR3 sequence reads: CASRQENSPLHF. CDR3 coding DNA: TGTGCCAGCCGACAGGAAAATTCACCCCTCCACTTT.

This sequence joins TRBV9 and TRBJ1-6, with D uncertain. The V gene lost 3 bases and the J gene lost 4 bases, with 11 bases spanning the gap. The CDR3 length is 15 residues. Germline V lookup: CDR1 SGDLS, CDR2 YYNGEE. For the CDR3, the DNA is TGTGCCAGCAGCGCGACGGGAGTTTATAATTCACCCCTCCACTTT. Its translation is CASSATGVYNSPLHF. The whole variable domain, filled in from reference TRBV9 and TRBJ1-6, reads DSGVTQTPKHLITATGQRVTLRCSPRSGDLSVYWYQQSLDQGLQFLIQYYNGEERAKGNILERFSAQQFPDLHSELNLSSLELGDSALYFCASSATGVYNSPLHFGNGTRLTVT.

J is TRBJ2-6 and V is TRBV4-1; no firm D call. Between the trimmed V and J ends, which lost 4 bases and 0 bases, there was a span of 13 bases. The germline V gene encodes CDR1 MGHRA and CDR2 YSYEKL. This CDR3 contains 17 residues. CDR3 DNA: TGCGCCAGCAGCCGCCGACTTGATCGCTCTGGGGCCAACGTCCTGACTTTC. Translation: CASSRRLDRSGANVLTF.

V usage is TRBV2 and J usage is TRBJ1-2; no clear D gene. Per germline, CDR1 SNHLY and CDR2 FYNNEI. The CDR3 is 13 amino acids. The germline V and J ends were trimmed by 2 bases and 3 bases, with 7 bases remaining between them. Here the CDR3 DNA reads TGTGCCAGCAGTGAACCAGACTACTATGGCTACACCTTC. It encodes CASSEPDYYGYTF.

The chain employs TRBV30 and TRBJ1-5; D is perhaps TRBD1 (5 bases). The CDR3 runs 15 residues. Between the trimmed V and J ends, which lost 0 bases and 3 bases, there was a span of 12 bases. Per germline, CDR1 GTSNPN and CDR2 SVGIG (reference sequence). The DNA of the CDR3 is TGTGCCTGGAGTGTCCGGGGGGGGGTCAATCAGCCCCAGCATTTT. This translates into CAWSVRGGVNQPQHF.

V is TRBV5-1 and J is TRBJ1-1; tentatively, D is TRBD1 (6 bases). There are 16 residues in the CDR3. Germline CDR1 reads SGHRS; CDR2 reads YFSETQ. V was trimmed by 3 bases and J by 1 base, leaving 16 bases between them. CDR3 bases: TGCGCCAGCAGCTCCTCAGGGGTAGTAGCGAACACTGAAGCTTTCTTT. This codes for CASSSSGVVANTEAFF.

The genes are TRBV5-4 and TRBJ1-1; D is undetermined. Germline assignment: CDR1 SGHNT and CDR2 YYREEE (reference sequence). This CDR3 region has 15 residues. V lost 6 bases and J lost 1, with 16 bases in between. The CDR3: CASIPSYETNTEAFF. The DNA for the CDR3 is TGTGCCAGCATCCCAAGCTACGAAACGAACACTGAAGCTTTCTTT.

The chain couples TRBV5-1 to TRBJ2-3; 9 nucleotides agree with TRBD1. The trim removed 6 bases at V and 5 bases at J, leaving 7 bases unmatched. CDR1 SGHRS and CDR2 YFSETQ come from the germline V gene. The CDR3 extends over 14 amino acids. CDR3 in DNA: TGCGCCAGCAACATGGACAGGGGAATAGATACGCAGTATTTT. This encodes CASNMDRGIDTQYF.

CDR3 in amino acids: CTRGNAYNEQFF. In DNA form, the CDR3 reads TGTACAAGGGGCAATGCCTACAATGAGCAGTTCTTC. V usage is TRBV10-3 and J usage is TRBJ2-1, with a possible D match to TRBD1 (5 bases). The germline V gene has CDR1 ENHRY and CDR2 SYGVKD. The CDR3 spans 12 residues.

V is TRBV2 and J is TRBJ1-1; D is possibly TRBD1 (6 bases). Per the germline V gene, CDR1 is SNHLY and CDR2 is FYNNEI. V lost 1 base and J lost 3, with 15 bases in between. The CDR3 totals 16 residues. CDR3 amino acids: CASSEGEQGVDTEAFF. CDR3 bases: TGTGCCAGCAGTGAAGGGGAACAGGGCGTGGACACTGAAGCTTTCTTT.

The V gene is TRBV5-5, the J gene TRBJ2-1, with D maybe TRBD2 (5 bases). CDR1 is SGHKS and CDR2 is YYEKEE in the germline V gene (reference sequence). The CDR3 extends over 15 amino acids. Between the trimmed V and J ends, which lost 1 base and 3 bases, there was a span of 11 bases. The CDR3 DNA reads TGTGCCAGCAGCTTGTTTGCGGGTAACTACAATGAGCAGTTCTTC. Protein sequence: CASSLFAGNYNEQFF.

The rearrangement links TRBV18 to TRBJ2-7; 10 nucleotides match TRBD1. The junction had 1 base not matched to a gene; V was cut back by 3 bases and J by 2 bases. This CDR3 has 14 residues. The germline V gene encodes CDR1 KGHSH and CDR2 LQKENI. CDR3 in DNA: TGTGCCAGCTCACCGACAGGGGGCCCCTACGAGCAGTACTTC. Amino acids: CASSPTGGPYEQYF.